Below, 18 T cell receptor beta chains from the same sample are listed, as sequenced in a study of shared clonotypes between healthy human individuals. Method: immunoSEQ multiplex PCR; TCRdb's copy keeps in-frame clones and lacks some. The sample consists of around 1.5 million clones, 95% to 99% of them appearing once. Input material: naive CD4+ T cells sorted from blood. The sample's subset: CD45RA+ positively selected. The receptors were sampled from a man aged 25-40 years in good health.

In this sample, this clone turned up once. This specimen includes other DNA sequences encoding the same CDR3. The J gene is TRBJ2-3, the V gene TRBV2; 9 bases fit TRBD2. There are 15 residues in the CDR3. Germline V lookup: CDR1 SNHLY, CDR2 FYNNEI. The junction had 5 bases not matched to a gene; V was cut back by 4 bases and J by 3 bases. The CDR3 DNA reads as TGTGCCAGCAGTGGGCGTCTAGCGGGAACAGATACGCAGTATTTT. Protein: CASSGRLAGTDTQYF.

The V and J genes are TRBV2 and TRBJ2-7; a weak D match, TRBD1 (5 bases). The V gene lost 7 bases and the J gene lost 1 base, with 14 bases spanning the gap. Germline V gene data show CDR1 as SNHLY and CDR2 as FYNNEI. The CDR3 covers 14 residues. Here the CDR3 reads CASTLSQGSYEQYF. The CDR3 DNA reads TGTGCCAGCACCCTAAGTCAGGGTTCCTACGAGCAGTACTTC.

The V call is TRBV9, the J call TRBJ1-4; D gene unclear. Germline V gives CDR1 SGDLS, CDR2 YYNGEE. Trimming pared 2 bases from V and 8 bases from J, leaving 19 bases between. The CDR3 consists of 16 residues. The CDR3 here is CASSVEAGIVWEKLFF. The CDR3 nucleotides are TGTGCCAGCAGCGTCGAGGCGGGTATAGTCTGGGAAAAACTGTTTTTT.

The rearrangement joins TRBV25-1 to TRBJ2-5; 7 nucleotides agree with TRBD2. CDR3 length: 15 amino acids. The germline CDR1 and CDR2 sequences are MGHDK and SYGVNS. V lost 2 bases to trimming and J lost 5 bases; unmatched junction nucleotides: 8. CDR3 region: CASSELGGGWETQYF. CDR3 DNA sequence: TGTGCCAGCAGTGAACTAGGCGGGGGTTGGGAGACCCAGTACTTC.

The rearrangement links TRBV18 to TRBJ2-7; 8 nucleotides align to TRBD2. Germline-derived CDR1 and CDR2 are KGHSH and LQKENI. Losses at the gene ends were 3 bases for V and 3 bases for J; bases not matched to a gene: 7. CDR3 length equals 15 residues. CDR3 protein: CASSPGGGTHYEQYF. The DNA for the CDR3 is TGTGCCAGCTCACCCGGCGGGGGGACTCACTACGAGCAGTACTTC.

The chain uses TRBV5-6 and TRBJ1-3; TRBD1 agrees at 10 bases. Germline V gene sequence: CDR1 SGHDT, CDR2 YYEEEE. This CDR3 region has 18 residues. Trimming cost V 0 bases and J 2 bases; bases outside gene matches: 8. CDR3 loop: CASSLAGTGVLAGNTIYF. Here the CDR3 DNA reads TGTGCCAGCAGCTTGGCCGGGACAGGGGTTCTGGCTGGAAACACCATATATTTT.

The rearrangement uses TRBV6-5 and TRBJ1-2; D unresolved. The V gene's germline CDR1 is MNHEY and CDR2 SVGAGI. The CDR3 contains 14 residues. Trimming cost V 2 bases and J 4 bases, with 11 bases left between them. CDR3 DNA: TGTGCCAGCAGTTACGCCGGGAACGGCTATGGCTACACCTTC. Translating gives CASSYAGNGYGYTF.

This chain links TRBV29-1 with TRBJ2-7; D unclear. V was cut by 2 bases and J by 2 bases, with 7 bases left in between. This CDR3 is 12 amino acids long. The germline CDR1 and CDR2 sequences are SQVTM and ANQGSEA. Here the CDR3 DNA reads TGCAGCGTTGAACCTTCGGCCTACGAGCAGTACTTC. It is translated as CSVEPSAYEQYF.

CDR3: CASSLTSGLGTNEQFF. CDR3 bases: TGTGCCAGCAGCTTAACCTCGGGACTCGGAACCAATGAGCAGTTCTTC. V gene TRBV7-2 combines with J gene TRBJ2-1; possible D gene TRBD2, 6 bases. The CDR3 sequence is 16 residues long. Germline V gene lookup returns CDR1 SGHTA and CDR2 FQGNSA. Between the trimmed V and J ends, which lost 2 bases and 6 bases, there was a span of 17 bases. The full variable domain, its missing parts supplied by reference TRBV7-2 and TRBJ2-1, is GAGVSQSPSNKVTEKGKDVELRCDPISGHTALYWYRQSLGQGLEFLIYFQGNSAPDKSGLPSDRFSAERTGGSVSTLTIQRTQQEDSAVYLCASSLTSGLGTNEQFFGPGTRLTVL.

The chain combines TRBV7-9 with TRBJ2-7; 7 bases match TRBD2. Germline V gene data show CDR1 as SEHNR and CDR2 as FQNEAQ (reference sequence). The CDR3 is 19 residues long. V was clipped by 6 bases and J by 3 bases; unmatched bases: 23. DNA of the CDR3: TGTGCCAGCAGTTTCTCTAGCGGAGTCCTTACGTATGACCACTACGAGCAGTACTTC. Residues: CASSFSSGVLTYDHYEQYF.

The chain carries TRBV28 and TRBJ2-7; D remains ambiguous. The CDR3 covers 13 residues. In germline, CDR1 is MDHEN, CDR2 SYDVKM. The V and J ends lost 2 bases and 1 base respectively, with 6 bases between them. Here the CDR3 DNA reads TGTGCCAGCAGTTTACGGATTTCCTACGAGCAGTACTTC. This gives the protein CASSLRISYEQYF.

The chain carries TRBV11-2 and TRBJ2-5; perhaps TRBD2 as D (5 bases). This CDR3 contains 15 residues. Trimming removed 5 bases from V and 8 bases from J, with 21 bases in between. The germline gives CDR1 SGHAT, CDR2 FQNNGV. The CDR3 nucleotides are TGTGCCAGCAGCCCAGTAGAGGGTTCCTGGGGAACCCAGTACTTC. Translated, it gives CASSPVEGSWGTQYF.

The J gene is TRBJ2-5, the V gene TRBV5-4; TRBD1 might be the D (6 bases). Germline V lookup: CDR1 SGHNT, CDR2 YYREEE (reference sequence). Trimming took off 4 bases at V and 4 bases at J, with 17 bases between the two ends. CDR3 length: 15 residues. The CDR3 DNA is TGTGCCAGCAGCGTAGTACAGGGATCAAGAGAGACCCAGTACTTC. It codes for CASSVVQGSRETQYF.

This clone appeared a single time. The chain employs TRBV7-2 and TRBJ2-1; 9 bases match TRBD2. CDR1 and CDR2 from the germline V gene are SGHTA and FQGNSA. The CDR3 spans 17 residues. Trimming took 1 base from V and 2 from J; bases not matched to a gene: 6. The CDR3 nucleotides read TGTGCCAGCAGCTTAGTGAGGGCGGGAGGGGCCTACAATGAGCAGTTCTTC. Its translation is CASSLVRAGGAYNEQFF.

The chain couples TRBV7-9 to TRBJ1-2, with D perhaps matching TRBD1 (5 bases). Trimming left V 4 bases short and J 1 base short, with 19 bases between. Per germline, CDR1 SEHNR and CDR2 FQNEAQ (reference sequence). The CDR3 has 17 residues. This chain's CDR3 is CASSSVSGRTNNYGYTF. The CDR3, as DNA: TGTGCCAGCAGCTCCGTTTCGGGACGCACAAATAACTATGGCTACACCTTC.

This chain connects TRBV7-6 to TRBJ2-7; a possible D gene is TRBD2 (6 bases). V dropped 5 bases and J dropped 4 bases, with 15 bases sitting between them. Germline V gene data show CDR1 as SGHVS and CDR2 as FNYEAQ. CDR3 size: 14 residues. The CDR3 DNA sequence: TGTGCCAGCAGCGCAGATCTCGGGGGATACGAGCAGTACTTC. It specifies CASSADLGGYEQYF.

This clone occurred a few times. This chain links TRBV5-1 with TRBJ2-2; TRBD1 might be the D (5 bases). The CDR3 consists of 14 residues. Germline lookup yields CDR1 SGHRS and CDR2 YFSETQ. Between the trimmed V and J ends, which lost 2 bases and 7 bases, there was a span of 12 bases. CDR3 sequence: CASSFFQGIGELFF. CDR3 DNA sequence: TGCGCCAGCAGCTTCTTCCAGGGAATCGGGGAGCTGTTTTTT.

This chain uses TRBV10-3 with TRBJ2-1; 11 nucleotides line up with TRBD2. Germline trimming cut 2 bases from V and 7 bases from J; bases unmatched to any gene: 4. The CDR3 is 15 residues long. Looked up from germline, CDR1 is ENHRY and CDR2 is SYGVKD. This CDR3 is CAISEIAGGENEQFF. CDR3 nucleotide sequence: TGTGCCATCAGTGAGATAGCGGGAGGGGAGAATGAGCAGTTCTTC.